Sequencing of this T cell receptor (beta chain) was carried out in a study of T cell repertoires in cytomegalovirus infection. Trimming cost V 5 bases and J 9 bases, with 16 bases left between them. In germline, CDR1 is MNHEY, CDR2 SVGAGI. The CDR3 is 13 amino acids. From the reads, TCRdb called clonotypes with MiXCR, one entry per CDR3 protein. This table holds some 700,000 distinct CDR3 sequences, about a third found once. Sequencing input: PBMCs. The TCR originated in a human donor in good health (CMV status not recorded). Some clones in this sample may be carry-over from other donors' samples. V gene TRBV6-5 combines with J gene TRBJ1-1, with D perhaps TRBD1 (6 bases). This CDR3 is CASSADRKTKAFF. In DNA, the CDR3 is TGTGCCAGCAGTGCCGACAGGAAAACCAAAGCTTTCTTT.